Listed below are T cell receptor beta chains from one sample, sequenced in a study of T-cell memory formation after mild COVID-19. Each CDR3 protein gets one entry after TCRdb re-called the 5' RACE reads with MiXCR. The table lists 80,000 to 90,000 distinct CDR3 sequences, approximately 23% of them singletons. The specimen was PBMCs or a T cell subset sorted from them (not recorded which). Receptors were obtained from a young man who had mild COVID-19 (a few samples of this study predate the infection). Cell type and time point are not known. Both conserved end residues are part of each CDR3. The order of the fields is V gene, J gene, CDR3 protein.

TRBV18	TRBJ2-7	CASSLAGPPSYEQYF
TRBV7-9	TRBJ1-1	CASSSAQGNTEAFF
TRBV20-1	TRBJ1-2	CSARETHNYGYTF
TRBV5-1	TRBJ1-2	CASSLLTLGGRDYGYTF
TRBV11-1	TRBJ2-6	CASSLAERAGANVLTF
TRBV19	TRBJ1-6	CASRIQTGNSPLHF
TRBV11-2	TRBJ2-6	CASHSLSGANVLTF
TRBV7-9	TRBJ1-3	CASSLVSLTGNTIYF
TRBV19	TRBJ1-1	CASSISASIMNTEAFF
TRBV5-1	TRBJ2-5	CASDSQEMAEETQYF
TRBV12-3/TRBV12-4	TRBJ2-5	CASSPMGETQYF
TRBV12-3/TRBV12-4	TRBJ2-1	CASSPGAAEQFF
TRBV7-2	TRBJ2-3	CASSPLTSTDTQYF
TRBV6-2/TRBV6-3	TRBJ1-1	CASSAVNTEAFF
TRBV11-2	TRBJ2-3	CASSGTSGGATDTQYF
TRBV5-6	TRBJ2-1	CASSLASWQSSYNEQFF
TRBV4-1	TRBJ2-5	CASSHVGGNKTQYF
TRBV20-1	TRBJ2-1	CSASVANTYNEQFF
TRBV5-1	TRBJ2-7	CASSLDRGISYEQYF
TRBV7-9	TRBJ1-2	CASSFPGTGDDGYTF
TRBV27	TRBJ2-5	CASSYGTGGGETQYF
TRBV11-2	TRBJ2-1	CASSLDSWEQFF
TRBV7-9	TRBJ1-2	CASLGALNYGYTF
TRBV13	TRBJ2-3	CASSLGGTTDTQYF
TRBV18	TRBJ2-5	CASSPGDSVETQYF
TRBV7-9	TRBJ1-3	CASSLIDSSSGNTIYF
TRBV7-8	TRBJ2-3	CASSSGAGGDTQYF
TRBV5-8	TRBJ2-5	CASSNLETQYF
TRBV7-7	TRBJ2-3	CASSLAPGQADTQYF
TRBV3-1	TRBJ1-6	CASSQDFGVAWDSPLHF
TRBV4-1	TRBJ1-1	CASSQDVSNTEAFF
TRBV25-1	TRBJ2-1	CASSGEPDRGPVYNEQFF